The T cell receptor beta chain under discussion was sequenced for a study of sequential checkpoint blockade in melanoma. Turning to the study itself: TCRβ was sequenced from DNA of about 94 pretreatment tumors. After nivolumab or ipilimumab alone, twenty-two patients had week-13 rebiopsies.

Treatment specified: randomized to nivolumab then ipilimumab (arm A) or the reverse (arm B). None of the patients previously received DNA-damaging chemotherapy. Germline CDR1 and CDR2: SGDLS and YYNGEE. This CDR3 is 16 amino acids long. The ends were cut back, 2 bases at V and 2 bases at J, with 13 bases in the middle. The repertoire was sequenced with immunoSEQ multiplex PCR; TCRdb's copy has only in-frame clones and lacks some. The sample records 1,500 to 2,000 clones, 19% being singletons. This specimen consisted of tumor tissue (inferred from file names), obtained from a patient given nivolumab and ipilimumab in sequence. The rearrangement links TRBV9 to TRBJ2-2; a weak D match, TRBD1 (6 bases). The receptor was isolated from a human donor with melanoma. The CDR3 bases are TGTGCCAGCAGCGTTTGGGACATAGGAAACACCGGGGAGCTGTTTTTT. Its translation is CASSVWDIGNTGELFF.